This TCR beta chain was found in a study of T cells in Graves' hyperthyroidism and ophthalmopathy. At least ten counts were recorded for this clonotype. The antigen remains undetermined. Germline CDR1 reads SGHTA; CDR2 reads FQGNSA. J was trimmed by 8 bases and V by 5 bases; bases with no gene match: 4. The CDR3 has 14 amino acids. An absence of ophthalmopathy progression within 18 months meant stable Graves' hyperthyroidism. General study findings and limits: Ophthalmopathy was model-predicted a median about 6.7 months pre-onset.

Amplification of TCR beta CDR3 regions used RNA as the template. The HTBI set primed first-round TCR CDR3 RT-PCR. TCRdb re-called the multiplex PCR reads with MiXCR, one entry per CDR3 protein. The data hold under 550,000 distinct CDR3 sequences, with around 15% observed a single time. The sequenced sample consisted of blood. The receptor's source is a woman between 18 and 29 years old with Graves' hyperthyroidism. This chain joins TRBV7-2 and TRBJ2-1, with 12 bases matching TRBD1. The CDR3 nucleotides are TGTGCCAGCAGCCCCGGGACAGGGGGCCATGAGCAGTTCTTC. This sequence encodes CASSPGTGGHEQFF. Full variable domain (remainder filled in from reference TRBV7-2 and TRBJ2-1): GAGVSQSPSNKVTEKGKDVELRCDPISGHTALYWYRQSLGQGLEFLIYFQGNSAPDKSGLPSDRFSAERTGGSVSTLTIQRTQQEDSAVYLCASSPGTGGHEQFFGPGTRLTVL.